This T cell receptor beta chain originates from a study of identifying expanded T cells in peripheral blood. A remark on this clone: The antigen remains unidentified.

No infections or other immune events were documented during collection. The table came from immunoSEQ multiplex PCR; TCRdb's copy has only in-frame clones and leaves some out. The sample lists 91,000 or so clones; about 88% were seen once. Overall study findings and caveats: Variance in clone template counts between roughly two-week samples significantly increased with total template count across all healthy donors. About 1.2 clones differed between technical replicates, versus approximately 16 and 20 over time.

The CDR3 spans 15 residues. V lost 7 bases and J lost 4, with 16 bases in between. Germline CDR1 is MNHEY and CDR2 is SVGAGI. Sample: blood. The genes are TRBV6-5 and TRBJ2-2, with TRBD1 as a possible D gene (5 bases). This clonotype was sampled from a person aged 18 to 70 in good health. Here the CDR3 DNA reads TGTGCCAGCACCAAAGGCAGGGCGTTCACCGGGGAGCTGTTTTTT. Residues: CASTKGRAFTGELFF.